The TCR beta chain under discussion was sequenced for a study of PD-1 blockade in classical Hodgkin lymphoma. CDR3 length equals 15 residues. Germline CDR1 reads MNHEY; CDR2 reads SVGAGI. The V gene lost 2 bases and the J gene lost 7 bases, with 12 bases spanning the gap. The time point was: cycle 4 day 1 (C4D1), after more than five weeks of nivolumab. Every patient experienced relapse after autologous stem cell transplantation, and brentuximab vedotin exposure varied. Method: immunoSEQ multiplex PCR; TCRdb's copy keeps in-frame clones and lacks some. This sample carries about 32,000 clones, about four fifths of them seen once, and the ten largest clones take roughly a sixth.

The source was peripheral blood mononuclear cells (PBMCs), collected before the fourth cycle of nivolumab. The clonotype originates from a human donor with classical Hodgkin lymphoma. V and J are TRBV6-5 and TRBJ1-6, with D tentatively TRBD1 (5 bases). The CDR3 DNA reads TGTGCCAGCAGTTACCTCGGCGGGGGGAATTCACCCCTCCACTTT. It translates to CASSYLGGGNSPLHF.